The 29 T cell receptor beta chains below were found in one sample sequenced in a study of T cell responses to AZD1222 COVID-19 vaccine. Here immunoSEQ multiplex PCR was the method, and the copy in TCRdb shows in-frame clones only, minus some. The sample lists around 100,000 clones, approximately 84% occurring once. Sequencing used peripheral blood, obtained on day 0 of AZD1222 vaccination. These receptors originate from an adult in good health.

This clone was seen just once. CDR3 coding DNA: TGTGCCAGCAGTTACGGCAGGGAAGAGACCCAGTACTTC. Amino acids: CASSYGREETQYF. V gene TRBV6-5 combines with J gene TRBJ2-5; TRBD1 is a possible D gene (5 bases). CDR1 is MNHEY and CDR2 is SVGAGI in the germline V gene. The CDR3 is 13 residues long. V gave up 2 bases and J gave up 3 bases, with 7 bases separating them.

J is TRBJ1-4 and V is TRBV19; tentatively, D is TRBD1 (5 bases). V was shortened by 4 bases and J by 15 bases, with 15 bases between the two germline ends. The CDR3 consists of 12 residues. CDR1 and CDR2 (germline): LNHDA, SQIVND (reference sequence). This chain's CDR3 is CASSTLGENVFF. The CDR3 DNA reads TGTGCCAGTAGTACCCTAGGGGAAAATGTGTTTTTT.

The rearrangement links TRBV7-9 to TRBJ2-5; TRBD1 matches at 9 bases. CDR3 size: 14 residues. CDR1 and CDR2 (germline): SEHNR, FQNEAQ (reference sequence). J was trimmed by 1 base and V by 6 bases; bases with no gene match: 3. The CDR3 sequence is CASRTGGSQETQYF. The CDR3 bases are TGTGCCAGCAGAACAGGGGGCTCCCAAGAGACCCAGTACTTC.

This clone was counted a single time. This chain connects TRBV27 to TRBJ2-1; 10 nucleotides line up with TRBD2. Trimming cost V 6 bases and J 2 bases; bases outside gene matches: 7. The CDR3 has 16 amino acids. CDR1 and CDR2 (germline): MNHEY, SMNVEV (reference sequence). The CDR3 here is CASSPFLAGAYNEQFF. The CDR3 coding sequence is TGTGCCAGCAGCCCATTTCTAGCGGGAGCCTACAATGAGCAGTTCTTC.

The rearrangement uses TRBV30 and TRBJ2-2; either TRBD1 or TRBD2 may fit D (6 bases each). The germline V gene has CDR1 GTSNPN and CDR2 SVGIG (reference sequence). V was clipped by 3 bases and J by 6 bases, with 20 bases between them. This CDR3 spans 16 amino acids. The chain's CDR3 is CAWRDFRGAGSGELFF. Here the CDR3 DNA reads TGTGCCTGGAGGGATTTTAGGGGGGCTGGGTCCGGGGAGCTGTTTTTT. Supplemented by reference TRBV30 and TRBJ2-2, the full variable domain reads SQTIHQWPATLVQPVGSPLSLECTVEGTSNPNLYWYRQAAGRGLQLLFYSVGIGQISSEVPQNLSASRPQDRQFILSSKKLLLSDSGFYLCAWRDFRGAGSGELFFGEGSRLTVL.

The V call is TRBV6-1, the J call TRBJ2-7; D is unclear. The germline gives CDR1 MNHNS, CDR2 SASEGT. Deletions cut 0 bases from V and 2 bases from J, with 11 bases between. There are 15 residues in the CDR3. The CDR3, as DNA: TGTGCCAGCAGTGAAGCGCCAGCGACCCCCTACGAGCAGTACTTC. This gives the protein CASSEAPATPYEQYF.

The gene calls are TRBV5-8 and TRBJ2-3; the D gene could be TRBD1 or TRBD2 (5 bases each). Germline V CDR1 and CDR2: SGHTS, YDEGEE. This CDR3 comprises 17 residues. The germline V and J ends were trimmed by 0 bases and 2 bases, with 16 bases remaining between them. The CDR3 loop reads CASSLGEGPFPTDTQYF. CDR3 nucleotides: TGTGCCAGCAGCTTGGGTGAGGGACCATTTCCCACAGATACGCAGTATTTT.

The chain carries TRBV5-1 and TRBJ2-3; D unclear. The CDR3 extends over 14 amino acids. V was cut by 0 bases and J by 2 bases, with 7 bases left in between. Germline V gives CDR1 SGHRS, CDR2 YFSETQ. This CDR3 reads CASSLGPFTDTQYF. The CDR3 DNA reads as TGCGCCAGCAGCTTGGGCCCCTTCACAGATACGCAGTATTTT.

This sequence joins TRBV10-3 and TRBJ2-7; no reliable D call. CDR1 and CDR2 (germline): ENHRY, SYGVKD. The CDR3 is made up of 14 amino acids. Trimming removed 6 bases from V and 4 bases from J, with 16 bases in between. The CDR3 region is CAISPEPLSYEQYF. CDR3 in DNA: TGTGCCATCAGCCCTGAGCCCTTGAGTTACGAGCAGTACTTC.

The chain carries TRBV5-1 and TRBJ1-1, with D perhaps TRBD1 (5 bases). From germline, CDR1 is SGHRS and CDR2 YFSETQ. V lost 7 bases to trimming and J lost 1 base, with 8 bases between them. The CDR3 consists of 12 residues. Here the CDR3 DNA reads TGCGCCAGCCGCGACAGGAACACTGAAGCTTTCTTT. Protein sequence: CASRDRNTEAFF.

V usage is TRBV2 and J usage is TRBJ1-5, with 8 bases lining up with TRBD1. Germline CDR1 and CDR2: SNHLY and FYNNEI. With 7 bases clipped from V and 1 base from J, the junction kept 9 bases outside the gene matches. CDR3 length: 16 residues. In DNA, the CDR3 is TGTGCCAGCAATAAAGACAGGGGTATGAGCAATCAGCCCCAGCATTTT. Its translation is CASNKDRGMSNQPQHF.

The chain is built from TRBV19 and TRBJ2-2; D perhaps matches TRBD1 (6 bases). There are 15 residues in the CDR3. Germline-derived CDR1 and CDR2 are LNHDA and SQIVND (reference sequence). Trimming removed 7 bases from V and 4 bases from J, with 16 bases in between. CDR3 residues: CASIRQARGTGELFF. The CDR3 DNA reads as TGTGCCAGTATACGACAGGCCCGAGGCACCGGGGAGCTGTTTTTT.

This sequence joins TRBV5-5 and TRBJ2-2; the D is unclear. The length of the CDR3 is 16 residues. Germline values: CDR1 SGHKS, CDR2 YYEKEE (reference sequence). V was shortened by 4 bases and J by 1 base, with 14 bases between the two germline ends. The CDR3 DNA reads TGTGCCAGCAGCGCCTTACGAACCCGGAACACCGGGGAGCTGTTTTTT. It yields the protein CASSALRTRNTGELFF.

The CDR3 sequence: CASSIGTDQNTEAFF. As DNA, the CDR3 is TGCGCCAGCAGCATCGGGACGGACCAGAACACTGAAGCTTTCTTT. The genes are TRBV5-1 and TRBJ1-1; D may be TRBD1 (5 bases). The germline gives CDR1 SGHRS, CDR2 YFSETQ. The V end lost 4 bases, the J end lost 1 base, and 14 bases lay between the germline ends. The length of the CDR3 is 15 residues.

This sequence joins TRBV11-2 and TRBJ2-1; 7 bases are shared with TRBD2. Germline assignment: CDR1 SGHAT and CDR2 FQNNGV. V was clipped by 4 bases and J by 5 bases; unmatched bases: 11. The CDR3 covers 16 residues. CDR3 sequence (DNA): TGTGCCAGCAGCTCGGGTGAGGGACTACTCCACAATGAGCAGTTCTTC. It yields the protein CASSSGEGLLHNEQFF.

This sequence joins TRBV29-1 and TRBJ1-5; maybe TRBD1 (5 bases). Germline V CDR1 and CDR2: SQVTM, ANQGSEA. The V end lost 4 bases, the J end lost 6 bases, and 13 bases lay between the germline ends. CDR3 size: 13 residues. The CDR3 nucleotides read TGCAGCGTTGGGGACGGGTCTGGTCAGCCCCAGCATTTT. It codes for CSVGDGSGQPQHF.

The chain has TRBV27 and TRBJ2-3, with a possible D match to TRBD2 (5 bases). The CDR3 covers 15 residues. Germline V gives CDR1 MNHEY, CDR2 SMNVEV (reference sequence). The V end was cut by 2 bases, the J end by 0 bases, with 9 bases between. In nucleotides, the CDR3 is TGTGCCAGCAGTTTAAGACGGGATAGCACAGATACGCAGTATTTT. It translates to CASSLRRDSTDTQYF.

V gene TRBV10-2 combines with J gene TRBJ2-3; D may be TRBD2 (5 bases). The CDR3 contains 16 residues. Trimming took 2 bases from V and 6 from J, leaving 18 bases between them. Looked up from germline, CDR1 is WSHSY and CDR2 is SAAADI. The CDR3 here is CASSEQRGPLADTQYF. The CDR3 DNA reads as TGCGCCAGCAGTGAGCAGCGCGGGCCTTTGGCGGATACGCAGTATTTT.

This clone was seen a single time. This sequence joins TRBV9 and TRBJ2-2; 7 bases line up with TRBD2. After removal of 3 bases from V and 2 bases from J, the junction contained 10 bases not matched to a gene. Per germline, CDR1 SGDLS and CDR2 YYNGEE. The CDR3 covers 17 residues. This CDR3 reads CASSARAGYLNTGELFF. CDR3 DNA: TGTGCCAGCAGCGCAAGAGCGGGGTATCTTAACACCGGGGAGCTGTTTTTT.

This chain uses TRBV30 with TRBJ2-5; 10 bases agree with TRBD1. The CDR3 has 12 amino acids. Losses at the gene ends were 8 bases for V and 3 bases for J; bases not matched to a gene: 3. Germline V CDR1 and CDR2: GTSNPN, SVGIG (reference sequence). CDR3 DNA: TGTGCCGGAGGACAGGGGGAAGAGACCCAGTACTTC. Amino acid sequence: CAGGQGEETQYF.

As to this clone: Given the absence of the conserved phenylalanine or tryptophan at the CDR3 end, a read error is likely. The DNA is omitted, as the CDR3 cannot be located on it reliably, and the CDR3 follows TCRdb's listing. CDR3 in amino acids: CASSFGRTSVVY. V usage is TRBV12-3 or TRBV12-4 and J usage is TRBJ2-7. Counting both end residues, the CDR3 totals 12 amino acids.

The rearrangement joins TRBV10-1 to TRBJ2-5, with 7 bases identical to TRBD2. Germline V gene data show CDR1 as WNHNN and CDR2 as SYGVQD (reference sequence). The CDR3 contains 12 residues. Trimming took 5 bases from V and 5 from J; bases not matched to a gene: 2. In DNA form, the CDR3 reads TGCGCCAGCAGTACTAGCGCGGAGACCCAGTACTTC. It yields the protein CASSTSAETQYF.

The chain combines TRBV6-5 with TRBJ2-3, with TRBD2 identical over 7 bases. V was pared by 6 bases and J by 5 bases, with 11 bases of the junction left unmatched. The CDR3 runs to 15 residues. Germline V gene sequence: CDR1 MNHEY, CDR2 SVGAGI. CDR3 in DNA: TGTGCCAGCAGAGGCCGGGACTACCAAATAGATACGCAGTATTTT. This encodes CASRGRDYQIDTQYF.

By proportion, this clone is medium-sized. The gene calls are TRBV7-2 and TRBJ2-1, with a possible D match to TRBD2 (6 bases). Germline values: CDR1 SGHTA, CDR2 FQGNSA. The CDR3 covers 16 residues. V was trimmed by 5 bases and J by 4 bases, leaving 18 bases between them. The CDR3 DNA follows: TGTGCCAGCAGCACCCCAGCGGGCGGGTTTTACAATGAGCAGTTCTTC. It encodes CASSTPAGGFYNEQFF.

CDR3 in amino acids: CASRGQGNQPQHF. The CDR3 DNA sequence: TGTGCCAGCAGGGGACAGGGAAATCAGCCCCAGCATTTT. The rearrangement joins TRBV6-5 to TRBJ1-5; TRBD1 matches at 9 bases. This CDR3 has 13 residues. V lost 6 bases to trimming and J lost 4 bases; unmatched junction nucleotides: 1. Germline-derived CDR1 and CDR2 are MNHEY and SVGAGI.

The rearrangement links TRBV4-2 to TRBJ2-1; 13 nucleotides align to TRBD2. With 3 bases clipped from V and 1 base from J, the junction kept 0 bases outside the gene matches. The CDR3 spans 16 residues. From germline, CDR1 is LGHNA and CDR2 YNFKEQ. The CDR3: CASSQGLAGSYNEQFF. In DNA form, the CDR3 reads TGTGCCAGCAGCCAGGGACTAGCGGGGTCCTACAATGAGCAGTTCTTC.

The V call is TRBV5-6, the J call TRBJ2-7; D possibly matches TRBD1 or TRBD2 (5 bases each). Germline-derived CDR1 and CDR2 are SGHDT and YYEEEE. CDR3 length: 14 residues. The V end was cut by 0 bases, the J end by 3 bases, with 10 bases between. The CDR3 sequence: CASSLAGASYEQYF. The CDR3 DNA is TGTGCCAGCAGCTTGGCCGGGGCAAGCTACGAGCAGTACTTC.

The chain links TRBV6-5 to TRBJ2-1; D possibly corresponds to TRBD2 (6 bases). Trimming removed 8 bases from V and 7 bases from J, with 18 bases in between. The CDR3 extends over 14 amino acids. The germline V gene has CDR1 MNHEY and CDR2 SVGAGI. In DNA, the CDR3 is TGTGCCAGCCGAGGGGAACGGGGGACGAATGAGCAGTTCTTC. The encoded protein is CASRGERGTNEQFF.

This clone appeared once. V usage is TRBV19 and J usage is TRBJ1-1; D not certain. CDR3 length equals 15 residues. V was shortened by 1 base and J by 4 bases, with 13 bases between the two germline ends. Germline V gene lookup returns CDR1 LNHDA and CDR2 SQIVND (reference sequence). CDR3 amino acids: CASSIVEGGGTEAFF. In nucleotides, the CDR3 is TGTGCCAGTAGTATAGTTGAGGGCGGCGGCACTGAAGCTTTCTTT.